This T cell receptor (beta chain) was recorded in a study of cytomegalovirus exposure and HLA in healthy donors. Whole-study results and caveats: Most sequenced TCRs were rare (though some public TCRs occurred in many donors). Researchers counted around 150 TCR beta chains as cytomegalovirus-associated. The finding came from a later analysis; first-cohort TCR clusters tended to co-occur in the roughly 120 validation repertoires. A few CMV-associated chains proved CMV antigen-specific in vitro.

Method: immunoSEQ multiplex PCR; TCRdb's copy keeps in-frame clones and lacks some. The sample holds 200,000 or so clones, 75% to 90% seen once. Turning to this clone: Its specificity is not known.

Germline V CDR1 and CDR2: SGHRS, YFSETQ. The CDR3 has 15 amino acids. Germline trimming cut 4 bases from V and 0 bases from J; bases unmatched to any gene: 5. What was sequenced was PBMCs. This chain connects TRBV5-1 to TRBJ2-3; 7 bases agree with TRBD1. The receptor comes from a man aged 18 to 29 in good health and CMV-seropositive. In DNA form, the CDR3 reads TGCGCCAGCAGCGGGGGACAGCCTAGCACAGATACGCAGTATTTT. It specifies CASSGGQPSTDTQYF.